This note documents a single T cell receptor (beta chain) sequence. V trimming: 3 bases; J trimming: 2 bases; junction bases outside the gene matches: 4. Germline values: CDR1 KGHSH, CDR2 LQKENI. This CDR3 has 15 residues. The assay was immunoSEQ multiplex PCR, and TCRdb's table has in-frame clones only and misses some. Of approximately 28,000 clones in the sample, around three quarters were seen once. This specimen belongs to a study of T cells in narcolepsy. The sequenced sample was CD45RA- memory CD4+ T cells from PBMCs. The TCR originated in a human donor with narcolepsy. The chain is built from TRBV18 and TRBJ2-3; TRBD2 matches 8 bases. In DNA, the CDR3 is TGTGCCAGCTCACCGACGGGACTAGACACAGATACGCAGTATTTT. Its protein is CASSPTGLDTDTQYF.